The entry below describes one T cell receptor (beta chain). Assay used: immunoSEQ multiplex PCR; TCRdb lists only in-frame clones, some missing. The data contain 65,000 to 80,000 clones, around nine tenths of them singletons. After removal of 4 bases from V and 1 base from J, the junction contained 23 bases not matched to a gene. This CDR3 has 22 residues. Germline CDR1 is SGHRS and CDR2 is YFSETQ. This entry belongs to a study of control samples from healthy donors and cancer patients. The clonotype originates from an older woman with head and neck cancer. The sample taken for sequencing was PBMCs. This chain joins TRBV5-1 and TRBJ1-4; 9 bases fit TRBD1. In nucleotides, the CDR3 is TGCGCCAGCAGCCCGACCCGTGTTGGACAGGGGCCACTTCGCGTAACTAATGAAAAACTGTTTTTT. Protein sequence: CASSPTRVGQGPLRVTNEKLFF.